Listed here are 23 T cell receptor beta chains from one sample, sequenced in a study of shared clonotypes between healthy human individuals. Profiled with immunoSEQ multiplex PCR; TCRdb holds only in-frame clones, not every one. The sample consists of 450,000 to 500,000 clones, around 80% of them appearing once. The sequencing input was PBMCs. The receptors here all came from a woman aged 40 to 50 in good health. Some clones in this sample may be carry-over from other donors' samples.

The chain couples TRBV2 to TRBJ1-1; TRBD1 aligns across 8 bases. The CDR3 spans 14 residues. Germline V lookup: CDR1 SNHLY, CDR2 FYNNEI. The ends lost 7 bases at V and 4 bases at J; junction bases unmatched: 8. CDR3 amino acids: CASTRTGFGTEAFF. In nucleotides, the CDR3 is TGTGCCAGCACAAGGACAGGGTTTGGCACTGAAGCTTTCTTT.

This chain links TRBV14 with TRBJ2-7; a weak D match, TRBD2 (5 bases). Trimming removed 1 base from V and 6 bases from J, with 13 bases in between. CDR3 length: 14 residues. Germline V gene lookup returns CDR1 SGHDN and CDR2 FVKESK. In nucleotides, the CDR3 is TGTGCCAGCAGCCAAGGGGGTCGGGGTGGCGAGCAGTACTTC. Its translation is CASSQGGRGGEQYF.

The chain carries TRBV6-6 and TRBJ1-5; TRBD1 matches 9 bases. V was pared by 10 bases and J by 0 bases, with 10 bases of the junction left unmatched. The CDR3 is 16 residues long. The germline V gene encodes CDR1 MNHNY and CDR2 SVGAGI (reference sequence). The CDR3 loop reads CATQGAEGYSNQPQHF. The CDR3 bases are TGTGCCACACAGGGGGCGGAGGGCTATAGCAATCAGCCCCAGCATTTT.

The chain's CDR3 is CASSPNTGIGELFF. CDR3 DNA: TGTGCCAGCAGCCCAAATACAGGGATCGGGGAGCTGTTTTTT. V usage is TRBV9 and J usage is TRBJ2-2; maybe TRBD1 (6 bases). Trimming left V 4 bases short and J 7 bases short, with 14 bases between. Germline V CDR1 and CDR2: SGDLS, YYNGEE. CDR3 length equals 14 residues.

As concerns this clone: The same CDR3 arises from other DNA sequences in this sample as well. The gene calls are TRBV5-6 and TRBJ2-5; D is uncertain. Trimming removed 2 bases at V and 2 bases at J, with 7 bases between. Germline loops: CDR1 SGHDT, CDR2 YYEEEE. The CDR3 sequence is 13 residues long. CDR3 protein: CASSLGFQETQYF. CDR3 nucleotide sequence: TGTGCCAGCAGCTTAGGGTTTCAAGAGACCCAGTACTTC.

The chain combines TRBV7-2 with TRBJ2-1, with D possibly TRBD1 on 5 matching bases. Between the trimmed V and J ends, which lost 0 bases and 2 bases, there was a span of 8 bases. The germline V gene has CDR1 SGHTA and CDR2 FQGNSA. The CDR3 spans 15 residues. The CDR3 here is CASSLARRAYNEQFF. The DNA for the CDR3 is TGTGCCAGCAGCTTAGCGCGCAGGGCCTACAATGAGCAGTTCTTC.

This clone was detected ten times or more. This specimen includes other DNA sequences encoding the same CDR3. The chain couples TRBV7-9 to TRBJ1-2; the D gene is possibly TRBD1 (5 bases). V lost 0 bases and J lost 5, with 10 bases in between. Looked up from germline, CDR1 is SEHNR and CDR2 is FQNEAQ (reference sequence). This CDR3 has 14 amino acids. This chain's CDR3 is CASSLAGTAYGYTF. In DNA, the CDR3 is TGTGCCAGCAGCTTAGCCGGGACCGCATATGGCTACACCTTC. Filled out from reference TRBV7-9 and TRBJ1-2, the complete variable domain reads DTGVSQNPRHKITKRGQNVTFRCDPISEHNRLYWYRQTLGQGPEFLTYFQNEAQLEKSRLLSDRFSAERPKGSFSTLEIQRTEQGDSAMYLCASSLAGTAYGYTFGSGTRLTVV.

This rearrangement joins TRBV7-9 to TRBJ2-7; D is possibly TRBD2 (6 bases). V shed 1 base and J shed 8 bases, with 18 bases lying between them. Germline values: CDR1 SEHNR, CDR2 FQNEAQ (reference sequence). The CDR3 loop spans 15 amino acids. CDR3 coding DNA: TGTGCCAGCAGCTTAGAGGGATCGACTAGTTTCAAGCAGTACTTC. Amino acid sequence: CASSLEGSTSFKQYF.

The chain has TRBV10-3 and TRBJ1-4, with unresolved D. Germline loops: CDR1 ENHRY, CDR2 SYGVKD. The CDR3 runs to 13 residues. V lost 4 bases and J lost 8, with 11 bases in between. The CDR3 sequence: CAISAGGGEKLFF. The CDR3, as DNA: TGTGCCATCAGTGCGGGAGGAGGGGAAAAACTGTTTTTT.

The V and J genes are TRBV18 and TRBJ1-1; maybe TRBD1 (6 bases). This CDR3 spans 15 amino acids. The ends were cut back, 3 bases at V and 4 bases at J, with 15 bases in the middle. Germline V lookup: CDR1 KGHSH, CDR2 LQKENI. In DNA, the CDR3 is TGTGCCAGCTCACCCAGAGGGGGAGCCGCCACTGAAGCTTTCTTT. Protein product: CASSPRGGAATEAFF. Based on the CDR3 plus reference TRBV18 and TRBJ1-1, the full variable domain is NAGVMQNPRHLVRRRGQEARLRCSPMKGHSHVYWYRQLPEEGLKFMVYLQKENIIDESGMPKERFSAEFPKEGPSILRIQQVVRGDSAAYFCASSPRGGAATEAFFGQGTRLTVV.

The chain carries TRBV7-9 and TRBJ2-1; perhaps TRBD2 as D (5 bases). This CDR3 has 16 residues. CDR1 is SEHNR, CDR2 FQNEAQ, per germline (reference sequence). The germline V and J ends were trimmed by 1 base and 9 bases, with 19 bases remaining between them. The CDR3 loop is CASSLVEGVPLAEQFF. The CDR3 DNA follows: TGTGCCAGCAGCTTAGTAGAGGGAGTCCCACTTGCTGAGCAGTTCTTC.

This chain links TRBV7-2 with TRBJ2-1; 7 bases map to TRBD2. There are 12 residues in the CDR3. Looked up from germline, CDR1 is SGHTA and CDR2 is FQGNSA. Losses at the gene ends were 8 bases for V and 4 bases for J; bases not matched to a gene: 2. The CDR3 DNA reads as TGTGCCAGCTCACTAGCGTACAATGAGCAGTTCTTC. Translated, it gives CASSLAYNEQFF. The entire variable domain, with the rest obtained from reference TRBV7-2 and TRBJ2-1, is as follows: GAGVSQSPSNKVTEKGKDVELRCDPISGHTALYWYRQSLGQGLEFLIYFQGNSAPDKSGLPSDRFSAERTGGSVSTLTIQRTQQEDSAVYLCASSLAYNEQFFGPGTRLTVL.

The rearrangement uses TRBV5-1 and TRBJ2-2, with D possibly matching TRBD1 (6 bases). The CDR3 covers 16 residues. The V gene's germline CDR1 is SGHRS and CDR2 YFSETQ. Trimming cost V 1 base and J 0 bases, with 10 bases left between them. This CDR3 is CASSLSQGPNTGELFF. DNA for the CDR3: TGCGCCAGCAGCTTGTCACAGGGCCCGAACACCGGGGAGCTGTTTTTT.

The sample holds a few counts of this clone. CDR3 DNA: TGTGCCAGCAGTTACTCCAGCGAATTGGGCGAGCAGTACTTC. Amino acid sequence: CASSYSSELGEQYF. The chain combines TRBV6-5 with TRBJ2-7, with D hard to call. In germline, CDR1 is MNHEY, CDR2 SVGAGI. Trimming removed 0 bases at V and 6 bases at J, with 12 bases between. The CDR3 sequence is 14 residues long.

This clone was seen only once. The chain links TRBV11-2 to TRBJ1-5, with D maybe TRBD1 (6 bases). The length of the CDR3 is 14 residues. The V end was cut by 3 bases, the J end by 8 bases, with 14 bases between. The germline V gene encodes CDR1 SGHAT and CDR2 FQNNGV. The CDR3 protein is CASSLSRDIEPQHF. The CDR3 DNA reads TGTGCCAGCAGCTTGTCCCGGGACATTGAGCCCCAGCATTTT.

This clone was detected once. The chain couples TRBV4-3 to TRBJ1-1; D perhaps matches TRBD1 (6 bases). Trimming shortened V by 1 base and J by 4 bases, and 16 bases separated the two germline ends. This CDR3 is built from 16 residues. Germline V gene data show CDR1 as LGHNA and CDR2 as YSLEER. For the CDR3, the DNA is TGCGCCAGCAGCCAAGGGAGGGGTGGCAGGGGCACTGAAGCTTTCTTT. Its translation is CASSQGRGGRGTEAFF.

This clone appeared a few times. The V and J genes are TRBV6-1 and TRBJ2-1; D is possibly TRBD2 (5 bases). Germline V gene sequence: CDR1 MNHNS, CDR2 SASEGT. This CDR3 is 14 amino acids long. Deletions cut 4 bases from V and 8 bases from J, with 15 bases between. This CDR3 reads CASSVGLVEDEQFF. CDR3 nucleotides: TGTGCCAGCAGTGTCGGACTTGTCGAGGATGAGCAGTTCTTC.

The rearrangement links TRBV11-2 to TRBJ2-7; D may be TRBD2 (7 bases). V lost 5 bases to trimming and J lost 3 bases, with 17 bases between them. Germline loops: CDR1 SGHAT, CDR2 FQNNGV. The CDR3 spans 15 residues. Here the CDR3 DNA reads TGTGCCAGCAGCCCTAGTGGGGGGGCTGGCTACGAGCAGTACTTC. Translating gives CASSPSGGAGYEQYF.

This clone was seen a single time. The chain carries TRBV21-1 and TRBJ2-3; whether TRBD1, the table's D call, matches the DNA was not checked. TRBV21-1 is recorded as a pseudogene. The CDR3 contains 14 residues. This CDR3 reads CASRAGQGADTQYF. The CDR3 nucleotides read TGTGCCAGCAGAGCGGGACAGGGGGCAGATACGCAGTATTTT.

The chain has TRBV19 and TRBJ1-2; D remains ambiguous. Trimming stripped 3 bases from V and 3 bases from J, with 8 bases between. Germline V lookup: CDR1 LNHDA, CDR2 SQIVND (reference sequence). The CDR3 loop spans 13 amino acids. For the CDR3, the DNA is TGTGCCAGTAGTATGTCAGACTACTATGGCTACACCTTC. It translates to CASSMSDYYGYTF.

This clone was picked up one time. The V call is TRBV7-9, the J call TRBJ2-7, with unresolved D. CDR1 and CDR2 from the germline V gene are SEHNR and FQNEAQ (reference sequence). CDR3 length equals 12 residues. V lost 4 bases to trimming and J lost 0 bases, with 4 bases between them. Here the CDR3 reads CASSSASYEQYF. Here the CDR3 DNA reads TGTGCCAGCAGCTCTGCCTCCTACGAGCAGTACTTC.

This chain joins TRBV28 and TRBJ1-4; TRBD1 is a possible D gene (5 bases). The CDR3 has 15 amino acids. Germline CDR1 and CDR2: MDHEN and SYDVKM. V lost 4 bases and J lost 8, with 17 bases in between. The CDR3 DNA reads TGTGCCAGCAGTTCTGCTGACAGACTAAGAGAAAAACTGTTTTTT. Amino acids: CASSSADRLREKLFF.

The rearrangement uses TRBV6-1 and TRBJ1-5; the match to TRBD1 covers 8 bases. V shed 4 bases and J 1 base; nucleotides not matched to a gene: 6. Germline CDR1 reads MNHNS; CDR2 reads SASEGT. This CDR3 is 16 amino acids long. CDR3 in DNA: TGTGCCAGCAGTGGGCGGACAGGGTGGAGCAATCAGCCCCAGCATTTT. Amino acids: CASSGRTGWSNQPQHF.